What follows are 8 T cell receptor beta chains derived from one specimen sequenced in a study of T cells in narcolepsy (dated by TCRdb to 2016 to 2019). Libraries were built with the immunoSEQ multiplex PCR assay. Sourced from immuneACCESS, this table was stored by TCRdb with only in-frame sequences that have V and J called. A share of the clones is absent; for the studies checked, an unresolved V gene accounts for under half, and the remainder has no known explanation. In all, the sample holds around 22,000 clones, and 80% to 85% of those were seen once. The ten largest make up roughly 4% of the sample. The specimen sequenced was memory (CD45RA-) CD4+ T cells from blood. The cell subset or site label here, explained by the study, means: memory T cells sorted ex vivo from peripheral blood. Receptors were obtained from a human donor in good health.

The rearrangement joins TRBV19 to TRBJ2-2; D may be TRBD1 (8 bases). V was clipped by 4 bases and J by 3 bases, with 21 bases between them. This CDR3 contains 18 residues. Germline V CDR1 and CDR2: LNHDA, SQIVND (reference sequence). The CDR3 nucleotides read TGTGCCAGTAGTAAGACAGGGGCGAGTAGCGGGCACACCGGGGAGCTGTTTTTT. It translates to CASSKTGASSGHTGELFF. Together with reference TRBV19 and TRBJ2-2, the CDR3 gives the full variable domain: DGGITQSPKYLFRKEGQNVTLSCEQNLNHDAMYWYRQDPGQGLRLIYYSQIVNDFQKGDIAEGYSVSREKKESFPLTVTSAQKNPTAFYLCASSKTGASSGHTGELFFGEGSRLTVL.

Written as DNA, the CDR3 is TGTGCCAGCGGGCATCCCTCTGGAAACACCATATATTTT. Its protein is CASGHPSGNTIYF. This rearrangement joins TRBV7-2 to TRBJ1-3; D remains unclear. Trimming left V 8 bases short and J 0 bases short, with 8 bases between. This CDR3 contains 13 residues. Germline loops: CDR1 SGHTA, CDR2 FQGNSA.

V is TRBV4-3 and J is TRBJ1-2; 8 bases are shared with TRBD1. Looked up from germline, CDR1 is LGHNA and CDR2 is YSLEER. The CDR3 loop spans 14 amino acids. The J segment lost 7 bases and the V segment lost 1 base, leaving 5 bases of the junction unmatched. The CDR3 DNA sequence: TGCGCCAGCAGCCAAGGCCTGACAGGGGCTGGCTACACCTTC. The encoded protein is CASSQGLTGAGYTF.

This clone was counted a few times. The chain couples TRBV29-1 to TRBJ2-5, with a tentative D call TRBD1 (6 bases). Trimming removed 5 bases at V and 5 bases at J, with 21 bases between. CDR1 SQVTM and CDR2 ANQGSEA come from the germline V gene. The CDR3 consists of 15 residues. The CDR3 loop reads CSVMGMRGGWETQYF. CDR3 in DNA: TGCAGCGTTATGGGGATGAGAGGGGGTTGGGAGACCCAGTACTTC.

The chain combines TRBV11-3 with TRBJ1-6; TRBD1 is a possible D gene (5 bases). This CDR3 has 12 residues. V was shortened by 3 bases and J by 14 bases, with 11 bases between the two germline ends. CDR1 is SGHNT and CDR2 is YENEEA in the germline V gene. The CDR3 sequence is CASSFGRGTLHF. CDR3 bases: TGTGCCAGCAGCTTTGGGAGGGGAACCCTCCACTTT.

This chain links TRBV7-8 with TRBJ2-1, with 9 bases fitting TRBD2. CDR1 and CDR2 from the germline V gene are SGHVS and FQNEAQ. Trimming at V came to 1 base and at J to 10 bases, leaving 11 bases not matched to a gene. The CDR3 totals 16 residues. Written as DNA, the CDR3 is TGTGCCAGCAGCTTAGTTCACACTAGCGGGTTTCCAGAGCAGTTCTTC. Its translation is CASSLVHTSGFPEQFF.

This clone has only one observation. The genes are TRBV13 and TRBJ1-2, with D maybe TRBD1 (5 bases). The CDR3 contains 16 residues. The germline V gene encodes CDR1 PRHDT and CDR2 FYEKMQ (reference sequence). V shed 8 bases and J shed 0 bases, with 19 bases lying between them. CDR3 amino acids: CASDYRTRRANYGYTF. The CDR3 region has the DNA TGTGCCAGCGACTACCGGACAAGGAGGGCTAACTATGGCTACACCTTC.

The chain combines TRBV6-5 with TRBJ1-1; D is unresolved. Trimming stripped 6 bases from V and 1 base from J, with 15 bases between. Germline CDR1 and CDR2: MNHEY and SVGAGI. The CDR3 runs to 15 residues. The CDR3 DNA follows: TGTGCCAGCAGGGAAAATGGACGGCCGAACACTGAAGCTTTCTTT. Translation: CASRENGRPNTEAFF.